This T cell receptor beta chain was sequenced for a study of CD8 T cells in ankylosing spondylitis. Findings of the study overall: Roughly eight highly homologous variants made up a TCR beta motif that seemed to typify ankylosing spondylitis blood. In ankylosing spondylitis patients, matched synovial fluid reportedly showed significant enrichment of disease-linked clones. Disease-linked clones, CD8+, were relatively rare in peripheral blood.

In regard to this clonotype: What it binds is unknown.

In making TCR beta libraries, quantitative 5'-RACE with molecular barcodes was used. TCRdb reanalysed the 5' RACE reads using MiXCR and keeps one entry per CDR3 protein. Here the sample spans about 27,000 distinct CDR3 sequences, 6.5% to 9% being singletons. The CDR3 spans 16 residues. CDR1 is MNHEY and CDR2 is SVGAGI in the germline V gene. V lost 0 bases and J 2 bases, leaving 11 bases between the germline ends. This receptor was obtained from a male donor with ankylosing spondylitis or in good health (not recorded which). The gene calls are TRBV6-5 and TRBJ2-1; D perhaps matches TRBD1 (5 bases). The sequenced sample was blood. CDR3 nucleotide sequence: TGTGCCAGCAGTTACTCGACAGTAGGTCCCTACAATGAGCAGTTCTTC. Translating it yields CASSYSTVGPYNEQFF.